The rows below give T cell receptor beta chains drawn from one sample of a study of cytomegalovirus exposure and HLA in healthy donors. Data came from immunoSEQ multiplex PCR; TCRdb stores just in-frame clones and leaves some out. The listing contains approximately 120,000 clones. Sequencing input: PBMCs. The source is a man aged 25-40 years in good health and CMV-seronegative. The CDR3 runs from the conserved cysteine through the conserved F or W.

V gene	CDR3 protein
TRBV5-1	CASSLASSTINEQYF
TRBV6-4	CASSDSVNEQFF
TRBV13	CASSWRGTGVNEQFF
TRBV20-1	CSARESYEQYF
TRBV11-2	CASSLVGSGEEKLFF
TRBV11-2	CASSSRTEGIYGYTF
TRBV25-1	CASSIRDYPDTQYF
TRBV28	CASSSTDRGYTF
TRBV7-9	CASSLGWDRATF
TRBV27	CASTNRAGRRGTEAFF
TRBV5-4	CASSLTGAETQYF
TRBV4-1	CASSQETGTRVYNEQFF
TRBV5-1	CASRLGQGTNTEAFF
TRBV11-2	CASSFNQETQYF
TRBV29-1	CSVEGQGYGYTF
TRBV4-1	CASSLRVSLNEQYF
TRBV11-2	CASSSLGMNTEAFF
TRBV25-1	CASSGDQGKGETQYF
TRBV19	CASSPGTVYEQYF
TRBV28	CASSPHALANSPLHF
TRBV30	CAWSAWLSGNTIYF
TRBV10-3	CAISAGQGSHGELFF
TRBV6-6	CASSYPPGQVTDTQYF
TRBV18	CASSPLTTTNEKLFF
TRBV5-5	CASSPGRAGYNEQFF
TRBV5-5	CASSLAGDTEAFF
TRBV11-3	CASSSAGLTDNEQFF
TRBV7-2	CASSLDLAGVREQYF
TRBV19	CASSILDITEAFF
TRBV2	CASSDSLEPGELFF
TRBV6-1	CASIRGSLTDTQYF
TRBV15	CATSSPGDLSYEQYF
TRBV28	CASSLFPGEQYF
TRBV19	CASSIYLRRAYNEQFF
TRBV13	CASSLGRGYEQYF
TRBV23-1	CASSQTAGTSSGAEAFF
TRBV7-2	CASSWAGGANTEAFF
TRBV6-1	CASSEAPRQGEKLFF
TRBV11-2	CASSFGPAGGSQASYEQYF
TRBV30	CAWSVGSHEQYF
TRBV19	CASMGWDQPQHF
TRBV4-1	CASSQARGGGNQPQHF
TRBV5-3	CARSLAGGTETQYF
TRBV19	CASSRAGADNEQFF
TRBV10-2	CASSENGRGYEQYF
TRBV4-2	CASSQGGVAGVQETQYF
TRBV2	CASQGNYGYTF
TRBV19	CATLVLGQASGNTIYF
TRBV5-1	CASSLGRVDTGELFF
TRBV5-1	CASSLLTGQTEAFF
TRBV7-2	CASKSDSYNSPLHF
TRBV4-1	CASSPPGLAGVYGNTGELFF
TRBV7-9	CASSLAGDAETQYF
TRBV29-1	CSVGGAQETQYF
TRBV7-2	CASSPLRGSAGNTIYF